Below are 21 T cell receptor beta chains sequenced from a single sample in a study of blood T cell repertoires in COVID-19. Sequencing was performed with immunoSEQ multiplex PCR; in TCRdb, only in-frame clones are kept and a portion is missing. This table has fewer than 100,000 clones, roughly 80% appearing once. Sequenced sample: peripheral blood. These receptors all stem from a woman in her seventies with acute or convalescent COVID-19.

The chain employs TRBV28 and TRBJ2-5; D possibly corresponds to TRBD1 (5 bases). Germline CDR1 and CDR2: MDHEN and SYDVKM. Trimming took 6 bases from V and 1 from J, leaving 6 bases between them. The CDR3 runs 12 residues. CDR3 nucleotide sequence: TGTGCCAGCAGGACAGCCCAAGAGACCCAGTACTTC. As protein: CASRTAQETQYF.

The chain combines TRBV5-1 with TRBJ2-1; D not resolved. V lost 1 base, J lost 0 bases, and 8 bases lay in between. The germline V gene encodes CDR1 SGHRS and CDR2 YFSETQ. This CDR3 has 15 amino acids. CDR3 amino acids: CASSLLDPSYNEQFF. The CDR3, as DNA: TGCGCCAGCAGCTTGCTAGACCCCTCCTACAATGAGCAGTTCTTC.

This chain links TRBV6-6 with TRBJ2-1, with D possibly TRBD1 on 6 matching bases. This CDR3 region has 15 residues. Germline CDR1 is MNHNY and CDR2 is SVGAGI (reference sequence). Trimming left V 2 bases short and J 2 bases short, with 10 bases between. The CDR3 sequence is CASSYRGRTYNEQFF. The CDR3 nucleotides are TGTGCCAGCAGTTACAGGGGGAGAACCTACAATGAGCAGTTCTTC.

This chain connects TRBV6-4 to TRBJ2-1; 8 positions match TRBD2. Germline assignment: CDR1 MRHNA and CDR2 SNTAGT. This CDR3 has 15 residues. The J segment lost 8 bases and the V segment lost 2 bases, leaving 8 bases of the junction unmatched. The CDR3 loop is CASSDGGSGSDEQFF. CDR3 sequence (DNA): TGTGCCAGCAGTGACGGAGGGAGCGGGAGTGATGAGCAGTTCTTC.

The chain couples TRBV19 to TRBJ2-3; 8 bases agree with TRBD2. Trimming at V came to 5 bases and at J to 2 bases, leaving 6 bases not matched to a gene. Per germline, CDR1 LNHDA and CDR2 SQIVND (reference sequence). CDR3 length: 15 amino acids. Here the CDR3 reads CASSSASGHTDTQYF. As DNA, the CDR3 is TGTGCCAGTAGTTCGGCTAGCGGGCACACAGATACGCAGTATTTT.

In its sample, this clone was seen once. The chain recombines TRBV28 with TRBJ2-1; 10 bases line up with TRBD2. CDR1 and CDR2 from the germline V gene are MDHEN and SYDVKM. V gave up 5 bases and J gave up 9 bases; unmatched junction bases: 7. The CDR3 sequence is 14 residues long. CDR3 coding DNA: TGTGCCAGCAGTGTCCTAGCGGGAGTTGTTGAGCAGTTCTTC. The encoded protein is CASSVLAGVVEQFF.

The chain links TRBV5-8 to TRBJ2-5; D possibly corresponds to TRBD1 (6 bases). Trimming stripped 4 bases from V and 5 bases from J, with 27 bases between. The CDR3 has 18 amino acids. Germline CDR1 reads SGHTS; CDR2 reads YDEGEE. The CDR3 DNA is TGTGCCAGCAGCCAGGACAGTGGGATAGGAATTAGCGTCGAGACCCAGTACTTC. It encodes CASSQDSGIGISVETQYF.

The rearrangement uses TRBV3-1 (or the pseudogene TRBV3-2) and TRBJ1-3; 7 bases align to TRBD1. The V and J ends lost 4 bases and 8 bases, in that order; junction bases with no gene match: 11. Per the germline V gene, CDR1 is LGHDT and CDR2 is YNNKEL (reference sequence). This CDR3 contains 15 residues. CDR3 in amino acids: CASSRRQGGLDTIYF. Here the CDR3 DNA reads TGTGCCAGCAGCCGCCGACAGGGAGGACTGGACACCATATATTTT.

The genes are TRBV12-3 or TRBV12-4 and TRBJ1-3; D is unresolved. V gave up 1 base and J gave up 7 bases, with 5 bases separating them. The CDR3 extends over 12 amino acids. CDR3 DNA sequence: TGTGCCAGCAGTTTAGTGAGGAACACCATATATTTT. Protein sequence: CASSLVRNTIYF.

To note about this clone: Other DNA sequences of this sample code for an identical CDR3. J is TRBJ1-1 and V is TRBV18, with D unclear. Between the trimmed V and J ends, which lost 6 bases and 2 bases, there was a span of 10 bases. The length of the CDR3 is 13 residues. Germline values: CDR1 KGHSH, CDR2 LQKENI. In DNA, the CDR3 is TGTGCCAGCTCCGTCGGAGGAAACACTGAAGCTTTCTTT. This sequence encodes CASSVGGNTEAFF. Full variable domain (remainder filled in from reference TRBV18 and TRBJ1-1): NAGVMQNPRHLVRRRGQEARLRCSPMKGHSHVYWYRQLPEEGLKFMVYLQKENIIDESGMPKERFSAEFPKEGPSILRIQQVVRGDSAAYFCASSVGGNTEAFFGQGTRLTVV.

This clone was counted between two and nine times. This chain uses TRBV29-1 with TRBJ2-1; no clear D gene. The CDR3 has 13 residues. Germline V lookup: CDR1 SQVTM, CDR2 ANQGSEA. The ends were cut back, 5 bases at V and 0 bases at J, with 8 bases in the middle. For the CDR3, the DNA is TGCAGCGTTCTCCAACTCTCCTACAATGAGCAGTTCTTC. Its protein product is CSVLQLSYNEQFF.

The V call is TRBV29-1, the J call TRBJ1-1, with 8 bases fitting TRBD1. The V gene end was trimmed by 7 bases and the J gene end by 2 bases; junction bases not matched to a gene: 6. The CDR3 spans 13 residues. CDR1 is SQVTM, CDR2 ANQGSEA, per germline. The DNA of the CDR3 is TGCAGCGCCCGGGACAGGACAAACACTGAAGCTTTCTTT. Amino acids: CSARDRTNTEAFF.

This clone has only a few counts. The CDR3 DNA reads TGTGCCAGCAGCCCCACGGACAGGGTCAATGAGCAGTTCTTC. It codes for CASSPTDRVNEQFF. The chain recombines TRBV9 with TRBJ2-1; 8 positions agree with TRBD1. From germline, CDR1 is SGDLS and CDR2 YYNGEE. After removal of 4 bases from V and 6 bases from J, the junction contained 6 bases not matched to a gene. This CDR3 is 14 amino acids long.

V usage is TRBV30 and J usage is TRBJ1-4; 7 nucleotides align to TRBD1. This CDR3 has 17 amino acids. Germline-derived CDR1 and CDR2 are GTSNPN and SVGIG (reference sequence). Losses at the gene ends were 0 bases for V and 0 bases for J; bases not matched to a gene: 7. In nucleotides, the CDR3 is TGTGCCTGGAGTGTAGACAGGGTGGGGACAACTAATGAAAAACTGTTTTTT. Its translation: CAWSVDRVGTTNEKLFF.

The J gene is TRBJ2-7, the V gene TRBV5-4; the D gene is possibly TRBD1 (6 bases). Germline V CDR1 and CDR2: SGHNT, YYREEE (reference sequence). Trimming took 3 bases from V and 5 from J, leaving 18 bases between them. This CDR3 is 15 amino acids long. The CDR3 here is CASSSRLQGRNEQYF. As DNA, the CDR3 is TGTGCCAGCAGCTCTCGGCTACAGGGACGGAACGAGCAGTACTTC.

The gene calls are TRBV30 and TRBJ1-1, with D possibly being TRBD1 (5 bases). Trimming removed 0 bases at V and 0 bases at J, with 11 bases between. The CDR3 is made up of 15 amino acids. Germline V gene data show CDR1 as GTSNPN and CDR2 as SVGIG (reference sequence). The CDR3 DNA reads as TGTGCCTGGAGTGTATGGGTAGGGGTGAACACTGAAGCTTTCTTT. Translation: CAWSVWVGVNTEAFF.

The CDR3 region is CASREPGATDTQYF. The DNA for the CDR3 is TGTGCCAGCAGAGAACCTGGAGCCACAGATACGCAGTATTTT. This chain links TRBV7-9 with TRBJ2-3; D call uncertain. This CDR3 contains 14 residues. Trimming shortened V by 6 bases and J by 2 bases, and 12 bases separated the two germline ends. Germline values: CDR1 SEHNR, CDR2 FQNEAQ (reference sequence).

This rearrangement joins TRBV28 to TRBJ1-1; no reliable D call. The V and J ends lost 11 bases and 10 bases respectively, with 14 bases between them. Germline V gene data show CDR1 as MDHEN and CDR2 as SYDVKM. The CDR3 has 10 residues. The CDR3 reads CASSGLGAFF. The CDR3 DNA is TGTGCCTCCAGCGGGCTTGGAGCTTTCTTT.

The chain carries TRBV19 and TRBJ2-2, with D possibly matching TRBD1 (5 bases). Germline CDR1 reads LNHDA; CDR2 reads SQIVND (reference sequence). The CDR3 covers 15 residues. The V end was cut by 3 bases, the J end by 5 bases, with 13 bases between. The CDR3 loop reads CASSIPPTATGELFF. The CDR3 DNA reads TGTGCCAGTAGTATCCCGCCGACAGCGACCGGGGAGCTGTTTTTT.

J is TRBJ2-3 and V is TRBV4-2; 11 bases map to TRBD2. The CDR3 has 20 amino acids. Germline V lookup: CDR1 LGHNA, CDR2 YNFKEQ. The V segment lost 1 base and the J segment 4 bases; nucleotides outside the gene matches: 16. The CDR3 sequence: CASSQALIVSGRALADTQYF. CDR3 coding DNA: TGTGCCAGCAGCCAAGCATTAATTGTTAGCGGGAGGGCTCTGGCAGATACGCAGTATTTT.

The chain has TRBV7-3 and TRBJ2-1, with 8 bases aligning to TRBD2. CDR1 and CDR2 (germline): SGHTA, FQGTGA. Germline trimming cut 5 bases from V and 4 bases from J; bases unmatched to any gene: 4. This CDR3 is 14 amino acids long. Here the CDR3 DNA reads TGTGCCAGCAGCCTGAGCGGGAGATACAATGAGCAGTTCTTC. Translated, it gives CASSLSGRYNEQFF.